This TCR beta chain comes out of a study of blood T cell repertoires in COVID-19. Study summary: The origin of the acute and convalescent COVID-19 samples was the United States, Italy and Spain. In each case, the material was cDNA or gDNA derived from T cells, B-cell-depleted T cells, or PBMCs.

V lost 5 bases, J lost 8 bases, and 22 bases lay in between. CDR3 length: 15 amino acids. Germline values: CDR1 SGHDT, CDR2 YYEEEE. TCRdb's table, derived via immunoSEQ multiplex PCR, lists solely in-frame clones and lacks some. The table has about 200,000 clones, around 84% seen once. The chain carries TRBV5-6 and TRBJ1-2; TRBD1 is a possible D gene (6 bases). The clonotype was recovered from a human donor in a cohort sampled during active COVID-19. Specimen: peripheral blood. The CDR3, as DNA: TGTGCCAGCAGGTTGTGGGGGCAGGGGATGGGCGGCTACACCTTC. Translating it yields CASRLWGQGMGGYTF.